Listed here are 16 T cell receptor beta chains from one sample, sequenced in a study of blood T cell repertoires in COVID-19. Here immunoSEQ multiplex PCR was the method, and the copy in TCRdb shows in-frame clones only, minus some. The data hold about 120,000 clones, with approximately 92% observed a single time. Sample: peripheral blood. These TCRs come from a man in his sixties or seventies with active or convalescent COVID-19.

The rearrangement joins TRBV19 to TRBJ1-2; TRBD1 might be the D (5 bases). The CDR3 has 13 amino acids. Trimming removed 4 bases at V and 4 bases at J, with 10 bases between. CDR1 and CDR2 from the germline V gene are LNHDA and SQIVND (reference sequence). Written as DNA, the CDR3 is TGTGCCAGTAGTAGGGGGGAAGGCTATGGCTACACCTTC. Translating gives CASSRGEGYGYTF.

The genes are TRBV7-8 and TRBJ1-1; 8 bases map to TRBD1. The CDR3 is 19 residues long. V was clipped by 1 base and J by 5 bases; unmatched bases: 18. CDR1 and CDR2 from the germline V gene are SGHVS and FQNEAQ. The CDR3, as DNA: TGTGCCAGCAGCTTAGATGAAAGGGGCAGGGGGCGAGGGTATACTGAAGCTTTCTTT. Its protein is CASSLDERGRGRGYTEAFF. The whole variable domain, remainder taken from reference TRBV7-8 and TRBJ1-1, is GAGVSQSPRYKVAKRGQDVALRCDPISGHVSLFWYQQALGQGPEFLTYFQNEAQLDKSGLPSDRFFAERPEGSVSTLKIQRTQQEDSAVYLCASSLDERGRGRGYTEAFFGQGTRLTVV.

The chain employs TRBV19 and TRBJ2-3; 8 bases agree with TRBD2. CDR1 and CDR2 (germline): LNHDA, SQIVND (reference sequence). CDR3 length: 14 residues. V gave up 5 bases and J gave up 2 bases; unmatched junction bases: 3. This CDR3 reads CASSRTSHTDTQYF. As DNA, the CDR3 is TGTGCCAGTAGTCGGACTAGCCACACAGATACGCAGTATTTT. The entire variable domain, with the rest obtained from reference TRBV19 and TRBJ2-3, is as follows: DGGITQSPKYLFRKEGQNVTLSCEQNLNHDAMYWYRQDPGQGLRLIYYSQIVNDFQKGDIAEGYSVSREKKESFPLTVTSAQKNPTAFYLCASSRTSHTDTQYFGPGTRLTVL.

The V gene is TRBV27, the J gene TRBJ1-2; D possibly corresponds to TRBD1 (6 bases). Between the trimmed V and J ends, which lost 7 bases and 3 bases, there was a span of 18 bases. This CDR3 spans 15 amino acids. Germline V lookup: CDR1 MNHEY, CDR2 SMNVEV (reference sequence). The CDR3 here is CASNPRGNQDYGYTF. CDR3 coding DNA: TGTGCCAGCAACCCGAGGGGGAATCAAGACTATGGCTACACCTTC.

The genes are TRBV19 and TRBJ1-2, with 9 bases aligning to TRBD1. The germline gives CDR1 LNHDA, CDR2 SQIVND (reference sequence). The CDR3 consists of 16 residues. The J segment lost 4 bases and the V segment lost 5 bases, leaving 11 bases of the junction unmatched. CDR3: CASSLGQGISGYGYTF. CDR3 in DNA: TGTGCCAGTAGTCTGGGACAGGGAATTAGTGGCTATGGCTACACCTTC. The whole variable domain, filled in from reference TRBV19 and TRBJ1-2, reads DGGITQSPKYLFRKEGQNVTLSCEQNLNHDAMYWYRQDPGQGLRLIYYSQIVNDFQKGDIAEGYSVSREKKESFPLTVTSAQKNPTAFYLCASSLGQGISGYGYTFGSGTRLTVV.

Here the CDR3 DNA reads TGTGCCACCAGTAGACAGGCCGCCTACAATGAGCAGTTCTTC. It translates to CATSRQAAYNEQFF. The chain uses TRBV15 and TRBJ2-1, with D possibly matching TRBD1 (6 bases). Germline V gene sequence: CDR1 LNHNV, CDR2 YYDKDF (reference sequence). The CDR3 is made up of 14 amino acids. Trimming took off 6 bases at V and 2 bases at J, with 11 bases between the two ends.

This clone was recorded only once. Other nucleotide sequences from this sample produce the same CDR3. V gene TRBV7-2 combines with J gene TRBJ2-1; 14 nucleotides line up with TRBD2. The V gene end was trimmed by 1 base and the J gene end by 6 bases; junction bases not matched to a gene: 2. The V gene's germline CDR1 is SGHTA and CDR2 FQGNSA. The CDR3 covers 16 residues. CDR3 coding DNA: TGTGCCAGCAGCTTAGTGGGACTAGCGGGAGTCAATGAGCAGTTCTTC. This codes for CASSLVGLAGVNEQFF.

The V gene is TRBV7-8, the J gene TRBJ1-6; 7 nucleotides line up with TRBD1. The CDR3 loop spans 14 amino acids. V shed 6 bases, J shed 7 bases, and the junction held 6 bases outside the gene matches. Germline assignment: CDR1 SGHVS and CDR2 FQNEAQ. The CDR3 DNA reads as TGTGCCAGCAGTCTAGACAGGGCAAATTCACCCCTCCACTTT. It is translated as CASSLDRANSPLHF.

This chain connects TRBV7-2 to TRBJ2-1; tentative D call: TRBD2 (6 bases). Germline-derived CDR1 and CDR2 are SGHTA and FQGNSA. The CDR3 loop spans 13 amino acids. V was pared by 5 bases and J by 1 base, with 6 bases between. This chain's CDR3 is CASSRGSYNEQFF. For the CDR3, the DNA is TGTGCCAGCAGCCGGGGGTCCTACAATGAGCAGTTCTTC.

The chain combines TRBV5-1 with TRBJ2-7; TRBD1 matches at 8 bases. This CDR3 has 15 amino acids. After removal of 0 bases from V and 2 bases from J, the junction contained 4 bases not matched to a gene. From germline, CDR1 is SGHRS and CDR2 YFSETQ. Here the CDR3 reads CASSLGTGKAYEQYF. The DNA of the CDR3 is TGCGCCAGCAGCTTGGGGACAGGGAAAGCCTACGAGCAGTACTTC. Complete variable domain (other parts from reference TRBV5-1 and TRBJ2-7): KAGVTQTPRYLIKTRGQQVTLSCSPISGHRSVSWYQQTPGQGLQFLFEYFSETQRNKGNFPGRFSGRQFSNSRSEMNVSTLELGDSALYLCASSLGTGKAYEQYFGPGTRLTVT.

CDR3 amino acids: CASSPQGAKNIQYF. CDR3 nucleotide sequence: TGTGCCAGCAGCCCACAGGGGGCCAAAAACATTCAGTACTTC. J is TRBJ2-4 and V is TRBV5-8, with TRBD1 identical over 7 bases. Germline V CDR1 and CDR2: SGHTS, YDEGEE. CDR3 length: 14 residues. Germline trimming cut 4 bases from V and 1 base from J; bases unmatched to any gene: 2.

The chain links TRBV27 to TRBJ2-7; a weak D match, TRBD2 (5 bases). Trimming pared 2 bases from V and 2 bases from J, leaving 22 bases between. Germline V gives CDR1 MNHEY, CDR2 SMNVEV (reference sequence). The CDR3 sequence is 18 residues long. CDR3 region: CASSLNRGGGVVTYEQYF. The CDR3 DNA sequence: TGTGCCAGCAGTTTAAATCGAGGTGGAGGCGTCGTCACCTACGAGCAGTACTTC.

CDR3 in DNA: TGTGCCAGCAGCCTGGGACAGGGCGTTTCTGGAAACACCATATATTTT. It translates to CASSLGQGVSGNTIYF. The V call is TRBV13, the J call TRBJ1-3; 9 bases fit TRBD1. The J segment lost 1 base and the V segment lost 5 bases, leaving 6 bases of the junction unmatched. In germline, CDR1 is PRHDT, CDR2 FYEKMQ (reference sequence). The CDR3 totals 16 residues.

The V call is TRBV28, the J call TRBJ2-7; TRBD1 matches 7 bases. Germline V gene data show CDR1 as MDHEN and CDR2 as SYDVKM. The CDR3 covers 14 residues. Trimming removed 6 bases from V and 2 bases from J; junction bases left unmatched: 7. The CDR3 region is CASSFPGTAYEQYF. The CDR3 DNA sequence: TGTGCCAGCAGCTTCCCCGGGACAGCCTACGAGCAGTACTTC.

In regard to this clone: The junction does not match germline at one end; this may be a read error. The J gene is TRBJ2-1, the V gene TRBV7-2; 9 nucleotides agree with TRBD2. CDR3 length equals 13 residues. CDR1 is SGHTA and CDR2 is FQGNSA in the germline V gene. The CDR3 here is CASSLAASGNEIF. The CDR3 DNA sequence: TGTGCCAGCAGCTTAGCGGCTAGCGGGAACGAGATCTTC.

CDR3 amino acids: CASSPSYGQLGNTIYF. The CDR3 bases are TGTGCCAGCTCACCCAGCTATGGACAGCTAGGAAACACCATATATTTT. The chain is built from TRBV18 and TRBJ1-3, with TRBD1 as a possible D gene (6 bases). Trimming pared 3 bases from V and 4 bases from J, leaving 16 bases between. The CDR3 loop spans 16 amino acids. From germline, CDR1 is KGHSH and CDR2 LQKENI. The variable domain in full, completed from reference TRBV18 and TRBJ1-3, reads NAGVMQNPRHLVRRRGQEARLRCSPMKGHSHVYWYRQLPEEGLKFMVYLQKENIIDESGMPKERFSAEFPKEGPSILRIQQVVRGDSAAYFCASSPSYGQLGNTIYFGEGSWLTVV.